This T cell receptor beta chain came from a study of blood T cell repertoires in COVID-19. Participants spanned ages roughly 18 to 90 years and resided in roughly 22 US areas. Participants were placed into cohorts based on the clinical history they reported. The CDR3 consists of 13 residues. Germline loops: CDR1 SNHLY, CDR2 FYNNEI. The V gene lost 10 bases and the J gene lost 1 base, with 13 bases spanning the gap. Sequencing used immunoSEQ multiplex PCR; TCRdb keeps in-frame clones, though not all of them. The data contain fewer than 350,000 clones, 90% of them seen just once; the ten biggest clones take up about 1.8%.

Sample: PBMCs or T cells enriched from blood (not recorded which). The sequence derives from a woman younger than 35 with acute COVID-19. The chain is built from TRBV2 and TRBJ1-1, with D maybe TRBD1 (5 bases). CDR3 amino acids: CANLRDWNTEAFF. The CDR3 DNA is TGTGCCAACCTAAGGGACTGGAACACTGAAGCTTTCTTT. Complete variable domain (other parts from reference TRBV2 and TRBJ1-1): EPEVTQTPSHQVTQMGQEVILRCVPISNHLYFYWYRQILGQKVEFLVSFYNNEISEKSEIFDDQFSVERPDGSNFTLKIRSTKLEDSAMYFCANLRDWNTEAFFGQGTRLTVV.